This T cell receptor (beta chain) originates from a study of T cells in Graves' hyperthyroidism and ophthalmopathy. Study-level information: At initial diagnosis, before any treatment had begun, peripheral blood was obtained.

This clonotype occurred a few times. For ophthalmopathy patients, the Clinical Activity Score was at least 3 and the NOSPECS grade at least 4; duration was under 3 months. The CDR3 regions of TCR beta were amplified from RNA transcripts. Researchers ran a first-round RT-PCR on the TCR CDR3 using the HTBI primer set. TCRdb analysed the multiplex PCR reads with MiXCR anew, one entry per CDR3 protein. The sample has around 490,000 distinct CDR3 sequences, roughly 21% seen once. The sample comprised blood. This receptor was identified in a man aged 40-49 years with Graves' ophthalmopathy.

The CDR3 sequence: CAWSWGTGAPVGQFF. CDR3 bases: TGTGCCTGGAGCTGGGGGACCGGAGCTCCTGTGGGGCAGTTCTTC. The rearrangement uses TRBV30 and TRBJ2-1, with D possibly being TRBD1 or TRBD2 (5 bases each). Germline V CDR1 and CDR2: GTSNPN, SVGIG (reference sequence). The CDR3 is made up of 15 amino acids. Trimming pared 3 bases from V and 12 bases from J, leaving 24 bases between. Combining the CDR3 with reference TRBV30 and TRBJ2-1 gives the whole variable domain SQTIHQWPATLVQPVGSPLSLECTVEGTSNPNLYWYRQAAGRGLQLLFYSVGIGQISSEVPQNLSASRPQDRQFILSSKKLLLSDSGFYLCAWSWGTGAPVGQFFGPGTRLTVL.